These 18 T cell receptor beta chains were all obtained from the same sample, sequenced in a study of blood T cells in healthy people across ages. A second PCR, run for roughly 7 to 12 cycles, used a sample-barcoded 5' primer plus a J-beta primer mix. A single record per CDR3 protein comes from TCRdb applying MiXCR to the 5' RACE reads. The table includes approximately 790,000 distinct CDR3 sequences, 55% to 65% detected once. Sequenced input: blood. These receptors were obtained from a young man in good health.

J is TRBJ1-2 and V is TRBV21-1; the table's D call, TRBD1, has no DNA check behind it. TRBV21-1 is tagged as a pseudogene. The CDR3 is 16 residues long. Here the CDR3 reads CASSPPRGQGAYGYTF. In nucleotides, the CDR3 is TGTGCCAGCAGCCCACCCCGGGGGCAGGGGGCATATGGCTACACCTTC.

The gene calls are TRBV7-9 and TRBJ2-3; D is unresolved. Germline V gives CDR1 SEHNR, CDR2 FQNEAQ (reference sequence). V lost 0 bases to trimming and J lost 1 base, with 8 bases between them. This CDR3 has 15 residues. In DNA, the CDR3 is TGTGCCAGCAGCTTAGCGCGCAGAGGCACAGATACGCAGTATTTT. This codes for CASSLARRGTDTQYF. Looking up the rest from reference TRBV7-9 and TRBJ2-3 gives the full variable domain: DTGVSQNPRHKITKRGQNVTFRCDPISEHNRLYWYRQTLGQGPEFLTYFQNEAQLEKSRLLSDRFSAERPKGSFSTLEIQRTEQGDSAMYLCASSLARRGTDTQYFGPGTRLTVL.

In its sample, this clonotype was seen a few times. The CDR3, as DNA: TGTGCCAGCAAGTCCAGCCCGCAAGAGACCCAGTACTTC. This translates into CASKSSPQETQYF. This sequence joins TRBV7-2 and TRBJ2-5; D is ambiguous. From germline, CDR1 is SGHTA and CDR2 FQGNSA. The CDR3 has 13 amino acids. Trimming stripped 7 bases from V and 2 bases from J, with 11 bases between.

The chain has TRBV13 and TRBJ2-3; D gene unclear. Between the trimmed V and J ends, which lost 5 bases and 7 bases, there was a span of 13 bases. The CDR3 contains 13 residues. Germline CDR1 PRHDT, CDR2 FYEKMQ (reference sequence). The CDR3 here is CASSPQQANTQYF. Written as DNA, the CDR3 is TGTGCCAGCAGCCCCCAACAAGCGAATACGCAGTATTTT.

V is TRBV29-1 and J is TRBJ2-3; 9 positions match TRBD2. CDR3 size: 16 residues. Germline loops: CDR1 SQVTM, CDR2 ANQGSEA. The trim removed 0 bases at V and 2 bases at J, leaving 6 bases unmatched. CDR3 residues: CSVEEGLAIVTDTQYF. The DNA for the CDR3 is TGCAGCGTTGAAGAAGGACTAGCGATCGTCACAGATACGCAGTATTTT.

The CDR3 is CASSLRAGDNAGELFF. DNA for the CDR3: TGTGCCAGCAGCCTCCGGGCAGGGGACAACGCCGGGGAGCTGTTTTTT. This chain uses TRBV7-2 with TRBJ2-2; D might be TRBD1 (6 bases). CDR3 size: 16 residues. Germline V CDR1 and CDR2: SGHTA, FQGNSA. V was pared by 5 bases and J by 6 bases, with 19 bases between.

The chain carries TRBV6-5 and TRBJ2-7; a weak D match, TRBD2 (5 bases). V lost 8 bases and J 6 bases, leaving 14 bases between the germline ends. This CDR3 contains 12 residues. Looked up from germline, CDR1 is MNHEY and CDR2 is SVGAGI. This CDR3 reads CASHYGNGEQYF. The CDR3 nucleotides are TGTGCCAGCCACTACGGGAACGGCGAGCAGTACTTC.

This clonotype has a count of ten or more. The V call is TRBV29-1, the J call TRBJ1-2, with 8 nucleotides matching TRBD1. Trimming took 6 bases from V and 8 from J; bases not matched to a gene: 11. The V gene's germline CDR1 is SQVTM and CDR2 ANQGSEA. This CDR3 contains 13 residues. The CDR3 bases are TGCAGCGTGGAATCGGACAGGGCGTACGGCTACACCTTC. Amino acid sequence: CSVESDRAYGYTF.

CDR3 sequence (DNA): TGTGCCACCAGCAGGGGGATCCGGGGACAGGGTCCGAATCAGCCCCAGCATTTT. Encoded protein: CATSRGIRGQGPNQPQHF. The chain is built from TRBV15 and TRBJ1-5; 9 nucleotides line up with TRBD1. The germline gives CDR1 LNHNV, CDR2 YYDKDF (reference sequence). J lost 4 bases, V lost 3 bases, and 13 bases had no gene match. There are 18 residues in the CDR3.

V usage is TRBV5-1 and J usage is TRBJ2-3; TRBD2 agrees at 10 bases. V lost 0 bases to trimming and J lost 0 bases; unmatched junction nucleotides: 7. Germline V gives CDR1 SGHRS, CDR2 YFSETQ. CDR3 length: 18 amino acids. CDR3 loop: CASSLADTSGISTDTQYF. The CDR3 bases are TGCGCCAGCAGCTTGGCCGATACTAGCGGGATTAGCACAGATACGCAGTATTTT.

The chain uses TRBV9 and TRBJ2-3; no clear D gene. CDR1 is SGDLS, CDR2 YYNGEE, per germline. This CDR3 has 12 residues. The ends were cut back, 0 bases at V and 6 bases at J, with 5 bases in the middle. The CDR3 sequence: CASSVEQDTQYF. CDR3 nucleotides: TGTGCCAGCAGCGTAGAACAGGATACGCAGTATTTT.

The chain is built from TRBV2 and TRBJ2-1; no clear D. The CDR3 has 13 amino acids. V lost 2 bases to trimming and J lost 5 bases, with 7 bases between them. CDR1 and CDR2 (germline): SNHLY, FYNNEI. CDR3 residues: CASSEYRDNEQFF. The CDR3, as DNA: TGTGCCAGCAGTGAATATCGAGACAATGAGCAGTTCTTC.

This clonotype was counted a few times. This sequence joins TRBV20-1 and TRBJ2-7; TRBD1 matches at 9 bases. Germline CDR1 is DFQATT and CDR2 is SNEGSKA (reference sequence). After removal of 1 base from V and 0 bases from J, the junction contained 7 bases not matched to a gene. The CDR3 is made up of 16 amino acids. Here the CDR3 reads CSARAGQGFDSYEQYF. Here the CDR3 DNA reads TGCAGTGCTAGAGCGGGACAGGGATTCGACTCCTACGAGCAGTACTTC.

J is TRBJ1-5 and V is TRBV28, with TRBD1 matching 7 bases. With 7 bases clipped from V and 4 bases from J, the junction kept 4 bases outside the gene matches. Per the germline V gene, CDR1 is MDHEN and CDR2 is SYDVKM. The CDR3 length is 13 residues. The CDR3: CASTFRGNQPQHF. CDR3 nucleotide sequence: TGTGCCAGCACCTTCAGGGGGAATCAGCCCCAGCATTTT.

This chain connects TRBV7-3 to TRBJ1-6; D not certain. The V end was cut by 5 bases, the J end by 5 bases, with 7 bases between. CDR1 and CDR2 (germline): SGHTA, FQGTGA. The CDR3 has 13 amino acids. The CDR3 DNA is TGTGCCAGCAGCCAGGAACATAATTCACCCCTCCACTTT. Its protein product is CASSQEHNSPLHF.

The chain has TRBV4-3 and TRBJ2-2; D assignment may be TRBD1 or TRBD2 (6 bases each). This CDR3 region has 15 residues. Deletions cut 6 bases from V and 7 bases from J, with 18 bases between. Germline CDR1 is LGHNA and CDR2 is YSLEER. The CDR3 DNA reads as TGCGCCAGCAGTCCACTATGGGGGGCTATCGGGGAGCTGTTTTTT. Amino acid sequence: CASSPLWGAIGELFF.

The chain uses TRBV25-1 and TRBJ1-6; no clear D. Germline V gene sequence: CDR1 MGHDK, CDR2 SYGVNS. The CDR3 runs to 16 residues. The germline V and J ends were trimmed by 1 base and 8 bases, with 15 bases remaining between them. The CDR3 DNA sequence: TGTGCCAGCAGTGAATCCGTTAGGCTAGGCGATTCACCCCTCCACTTT. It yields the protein CASSESVRLGDSPLHF.

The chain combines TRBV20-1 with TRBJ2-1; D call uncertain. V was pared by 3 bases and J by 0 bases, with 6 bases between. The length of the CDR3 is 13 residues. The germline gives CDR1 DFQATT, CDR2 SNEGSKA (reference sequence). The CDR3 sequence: CSASLDSYNEQFF. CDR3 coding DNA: TGCAGTGCTAGCTTGGACTCCTACAATGAGCAGTTCTTC.